The 7 T cell receptor beta chains below come from one sample, sequenced in a study of neurological immune-mediated disorders. One entry per CDR3 protein results from TCRdb running MiXCR on the 5' RACE reads. The sample consists of 80,000 or so distinct CDR3 sequences, roughly 9.5% of them appearing once. Sample: PBMCs. The receptor set was obtained from a man aged 50 to 60 in good health.

At least ten counts were recorded for this clonotype. An end of the junction differs from the germline gene, which may be a read error. The chain joins TRBV7-2 to TRBJ2-3; 9 bases fit TRBD2. CDR3 length: 15 residues. Per germline, CDR1 SGHTA and CDR2 FQGNSA. The CDR3 DNA is TGTGCCAGCAGCGTAGCGGGGGCCAGCACAGATACGCAGTATTTT. Encoded protein: CASSVAGASTDTQYF.

This clonotype was observed at least ten times. The chain couples TRBV28 to TRBJ2-7; 7 nucleotides agree with TRBD1. The CDR3 contains 11 residues. CDR1 is MDHEN, CDR2 SYDVKM, per germline. Trimming cost V 9 bases and J 2 bases; bases outside gene matches: 1. CDR3 DNA sequence: TGTGCCAGTCAGGGGGCCTACGAGCAGTACTTC. Translation gives CASQGAYEQYF.

The gene calls are TRBV6-1 and TRBJ2-2; 16 nucleotides match TRBD2. CDR3 length equals 17 residues. The trim removed 10 bases at V and 6 bases at J, leaving 11 bases unmatched. Germline CDR1 and CDR2: MNHNS and SASEGT. Here the CDR3 reads CATQLGLAGGHAGELFF. Written as DNA, the CDR3 is TGTGCCACCCAGCTGGGACTAGCGGGGGGGCACGCCGGGGAGCTGTTTTTT.

Notes on this clonotype: A junction boundary mismatches the germline segment, possibly from a read error. The chain combines TRBV5-1 with TRBJ2-1; 7 bases align to TRBD2. The germline CDR1 and CDR2 sequences are SGHRS and YFSETQ. The length of the CDR3 is 14 residues. CDR3 sequence: CASSLTGGYNEQFF. The CDR3 DNA is TGCGCCAGTAGCTTGACGGGAGGCTACAATGAGCAGTTCTTC.

This clonotype has ten or more counts. The rearrangement links TRBV11-1 to TRBJ2-3, with unresolved D. In germline, CDR1 is SGHAT, CDR2 FQDESV (reference sequence). The V gene lost 5 bases and the J gene lost 4 bases, with 7 bases spanning the gap. This CDR3 is 12 amino acids long. CDR3 bases: TGTGCCAGCAGCAGATTACCAGATACGCAGTATTTT. Amino acid sequence: CASSRLPDTQYF. Full variable domain (outside the CDR3, taken from reference TRBV11-1 and TRBJ2-3): EAEVAQSPRYKITEKSQAVAFWCDPISGHATLYWYRQILGQGPELLVQFQDESVVDDSQLPKDRFSAERLKGVDSTLKIQPAELGDSAMYLCASSRLPDTQYFGPGTRLTVL.

This clonotype showed up many times. The chain uses TRBV7-2 and TRBJ1-6; 7 nucleotides match TRBD1. Germline V CDR1 and CDR2: SGHTA, FQGNSA. J gave up 7 bases and V 5 bases, and 8 bases lay outside the gene matches. This CDR3 comprises 15 residues. The CDR3 DNA reads TGTGCCAGCAGCCCGGGAGGACAGGCCAATTCACCCCTCCACTTT. Translation gives CASSPGGQANSPLHF. Drawing the rest from reference TRBV7-2 and TRBJ1-6, the complete variable domain is GAGVSQSPSNKVTEKGKDVELRCDPISGHTALYWYRQSLGQGLEFLIYFQGNSAPDKSGLPSDRFSAERTGGSVSTLTIQRTQQEDSAVYLCASSPGGQANSPLHFGNGTRLTVT.

This clonotype was observed many times. CDR3 bases: TGTGCCAGCAGCGCCCGCTCCGGGACAGGGTACAATGAGCAGTTCTTC. It yields the protein CASSARSGTGYNEQFF. This chain uses TRBV11-1 with TRBJ2-1, with TRBD1 matching over 9 bases. The CDR3 totals 16 residues. After removal of 5 bases from V and 4 bases from J, the junction contained 9 bases not matched to a gene. Germline V CDR1 and CDR2: SGHAT, FQDESV (reference sequence). Full variable domain (rest looked up from reference TRBV11-1 and TRBJ2-1): EAEVAQSPRYKITEKSQAVAFWCDPISGHATLYWYRQILGQGPELLVQFQDESVVDDSQLPKDRFSAERLKGVDSTLKIQPAELGDSAMYLCASSARSGTGYNEQFFGPGTRLTVL.